A single sample gave rise to the 5 T cell receptor beta chains below, sequenced in a study of blood T cell repertoires in COVID-19 (TCRdb year 2020). Libraries were prepared through the immunoSEQ multiplex PCR assay. Drawn from immuneACCESS, this table holds only the in-frame rearrangements with V and J called that TCRdb kept. Clones are partly lost; checked studies trace under half to an unresolved V gene and leave the rest unexplained. The sample contains fewer than 400,000 clones, around nine tenths of them found a single time. The ten most abundant clones make up 10% of the sample. Material for sequencing was PBMCs or T cells enriched from blood (not recorded which). These receptors all come from a woman between 45 and 65 years old who had recovered from COVID-19.

The chain couples TRBV28 to TRBJ1-2; the D is unclear. The ends were cut back, 5 bases at V and 0 bases at J, with 7 bases in the middle. CDR1 and CDR2 from the germline V gene are MDHEN and SYDVKM. The CDR3 extends over 13 amino acids. The CDR3 loop is CASSLEANYGYTF. The CDR3 nucleotides are TGTGCCAGCAGTCTCGAGGCTAACTATGGCTACACCTTC.

The V call is TRBV27, the J call TRBJ1-1, with TRBD1 as a possible D gene (5 bases). The CDR3 loop spans 12 amino acids. Trimming took off 6 bases at V and 4 bases at J, with 9 bases between the two ends. Germline V gene lookup returns CDR1 MNHEY and CDR2 SMNVEV (reference sequence). CDR3 coding DNA: TGTGCCAGCAGCTCAGGGTCCACTGAAGCTTTCTTT. It is translated as CASSSGSTEAFF.

This chain links TRBV5-1 with TRBJ1-3; 8 bases match TRBD1. The V segment lost 3 bases and the J segment 1 base; nucleotides outside the gene matches: 9. CDR3 length equals 17 residues. In germline, CDR1 is SGHRS, CDR2 YFSETQ. The CDR3 is CASSWGTGPRSGNTIYF. CDR3 nucleotides: TGCGCCAGCAGCTGGGGGACAGGCCCCCGATCTGGAAACACCATATATTTT.

The chain is built from TRBV7-9 and TRBJ1-1; TRBD1 might be the D (6 bases). The CDR3 covers 14 residues. V was shortened by 4 bases and J by 4 bases, with 13 bases between the two germline ends. Per germline, CDR1 SEHNR and CDR2 FQNEAQ (reference sequence). CDR3 amino acids: CASSWNREVTEAFF. The CDR3 bases are TGTGCCAGCAGCTGGAACAGGGAAGTCACTGAAGCTTTCTTT.

A single count supports this clone. This chain uses TRBV24-1 with TRBJ2-2; the match to TRBD1 covers 8 bases. CDR1 is KGHDR and CDR2 is SFDVKD in the germline V gene. The CDR3 sequence is 17 residues long. The V segment lost 2 bases and the J segment 7 bases; nucleotides outside the gene matches: 11. CDR3 residues: CATSDSKDREVFGELFF. Written as DNA, the CDR3 is TGTGCCACCAGTGATTCGAAGGACAGGGAGGTATTCGGGGAGCTGTTTTTT.